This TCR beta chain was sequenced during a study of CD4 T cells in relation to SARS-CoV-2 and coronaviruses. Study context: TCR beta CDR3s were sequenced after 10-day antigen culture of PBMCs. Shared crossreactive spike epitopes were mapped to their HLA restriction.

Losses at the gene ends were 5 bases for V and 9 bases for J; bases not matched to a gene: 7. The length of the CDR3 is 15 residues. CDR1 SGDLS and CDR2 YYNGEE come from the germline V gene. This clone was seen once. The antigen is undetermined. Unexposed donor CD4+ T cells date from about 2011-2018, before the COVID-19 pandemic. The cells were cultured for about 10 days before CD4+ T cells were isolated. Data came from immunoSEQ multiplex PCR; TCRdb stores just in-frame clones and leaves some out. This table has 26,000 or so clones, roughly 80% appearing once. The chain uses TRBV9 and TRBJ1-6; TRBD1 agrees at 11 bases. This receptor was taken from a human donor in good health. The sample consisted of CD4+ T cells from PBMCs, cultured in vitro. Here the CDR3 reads CASSQLGTGGSPLHF. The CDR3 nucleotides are TGTGCCAGCAGTCAGCTTGGGACAGGGGGTTCACCCCTCCACTTT.